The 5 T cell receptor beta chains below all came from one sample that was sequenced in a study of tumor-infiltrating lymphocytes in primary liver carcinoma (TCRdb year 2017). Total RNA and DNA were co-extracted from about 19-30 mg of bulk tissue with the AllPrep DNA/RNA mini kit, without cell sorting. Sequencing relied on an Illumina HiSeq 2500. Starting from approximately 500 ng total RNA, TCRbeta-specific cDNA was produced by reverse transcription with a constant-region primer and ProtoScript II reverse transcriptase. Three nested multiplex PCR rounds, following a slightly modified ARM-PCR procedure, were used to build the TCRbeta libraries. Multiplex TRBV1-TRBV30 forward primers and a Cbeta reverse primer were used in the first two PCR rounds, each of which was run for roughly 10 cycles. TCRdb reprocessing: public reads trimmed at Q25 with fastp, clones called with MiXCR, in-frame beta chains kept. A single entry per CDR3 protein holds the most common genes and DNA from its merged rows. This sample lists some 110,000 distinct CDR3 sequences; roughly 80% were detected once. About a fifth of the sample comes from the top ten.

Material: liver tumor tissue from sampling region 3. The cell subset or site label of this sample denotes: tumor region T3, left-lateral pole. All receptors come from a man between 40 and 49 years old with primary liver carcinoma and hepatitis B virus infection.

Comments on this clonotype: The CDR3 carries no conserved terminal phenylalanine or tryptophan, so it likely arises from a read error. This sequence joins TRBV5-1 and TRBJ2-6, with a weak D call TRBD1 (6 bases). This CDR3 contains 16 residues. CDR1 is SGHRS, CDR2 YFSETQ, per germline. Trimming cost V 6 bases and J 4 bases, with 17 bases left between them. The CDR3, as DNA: TGCGCCAGCATCCCGGCAGGGGCTATGGGGGCCAACGTCCTGACTTCC. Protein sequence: CASIPAGAMGANVLTS.

This CDR3 is CASSPRSIQGSGRETQYF. The CDR3 nucleotides are TGTGCCAGCAGCCCTAGGTCAATCCAGGGTAGTGGGCGGGAGACCCAGTACTTC. The rearrangement joins TRBV11-2 to TRBJ2-5, with D perhaps matching TRBD1 (5 bases). This CDR3 comprises 18 residues. V gave up 5 bases and J gave up 5 bases, with 27 bases separating them. Germline CDR1 SGHAT, CDR2 FQNNGV.

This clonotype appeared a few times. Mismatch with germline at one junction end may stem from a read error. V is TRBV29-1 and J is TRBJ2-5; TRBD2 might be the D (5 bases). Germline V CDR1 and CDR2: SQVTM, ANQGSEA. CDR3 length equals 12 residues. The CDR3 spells CSVGVSCETQYF. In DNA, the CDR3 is TGTAGCGTTGGGGTTTCCTGTGAGACCCAGTACTTC.

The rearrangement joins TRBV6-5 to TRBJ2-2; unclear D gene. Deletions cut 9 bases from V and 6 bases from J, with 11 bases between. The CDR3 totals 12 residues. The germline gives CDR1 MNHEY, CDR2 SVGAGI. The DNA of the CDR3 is TGTGCCAGGAAGGCAAGGGCCGGGGAGCTGTTTTTT. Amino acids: CARKARAGELFF.

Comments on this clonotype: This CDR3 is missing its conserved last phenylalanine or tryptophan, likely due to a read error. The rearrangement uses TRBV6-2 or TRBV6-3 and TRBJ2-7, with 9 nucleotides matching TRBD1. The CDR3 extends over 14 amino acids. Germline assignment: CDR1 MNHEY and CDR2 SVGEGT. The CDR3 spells CTSSLRDRANEQYS. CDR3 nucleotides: TGTACCAGCAGCCTCCGGGACAGGGCCAACGAGCAGTACTCC.